This TCR beta chain was recovered during a study of shared clonotypes between healthy human individuals. CDR3 length equals 13 residues. The V end was cut by 3 bases, the J end by 8 bases, with 10 bases between. Germline V gene sequence: CDR1 PRHDT, CDR2 FYEKMQ (reference sequence). Worth noting for this clone: The target antigen is unknown.

Assay execution proceeded at the deep level. Sequencing used immunoSEQ multiplex PCR; TCRdb keeps in-frame clones, though not all of them. The data hold fewer than 2.5 million clones, with roughly 93% observed a single time. Study outcomes and limitations: Among donors, the sharing of clonotypes was expected to be influenced by sequencing depth. Although depth was large, rarefaction showed that sequencing of the sorted subsets was incomplete. Relative to memory subsets, naive subsets generally showed larger estimated richness.

This chain joins TRBV13 and TRBJ1-4; unclear D gene. The sequencing sample was made of naive CD4+ T cells from PBMCs. Described subset: CD45RA+ positively selected. The sequence was collected from a man aged 18 to 30 in good health. Some clones in this sample may be carry-over from other donors' samples. CDR3 nucleotides: TGTGCCAGCAGCTTGGCAGGTGGGGAAAAACTGTTTTTT. It is translated as CASSLAGGEKLFF.